One TCR beta chain is described in this entry. Profiling relied on immunoSEQ multiplex PCR, and the TCRdb table lists in-frame clones only, not all of them. The data show about 150,000 clones, with nearly 80% seen just once and more than 11% held by the top ten. This record belongs to a study of blood T cell repertoires in COVID-19. About the study: PBMCs, B-cell-depleted T cells, or T cells provided the cDNA or gDNA that made up the material.

The CDR3 extends over 14 amino acids. CDR1 is LNHDA and CDR2 is SQIVND in the germline V gene (reference sequence). V was cut by 6 bases and J by 1 base, with 9 bases left in between. V and J are TRBV19 and TRBJ2-2; D is ambiguous. The TCR was taken from a woman aged 80 or over with acute or convalescent COVID-19. Sequenced: peripheral blood. The CDR3 loop is CASRSLGNTGELFF. Here the CDR3 DNA reads TGTGCCAGTAGGAGTCTAGGGAACACCGGGGAGCTGTTTTTT.